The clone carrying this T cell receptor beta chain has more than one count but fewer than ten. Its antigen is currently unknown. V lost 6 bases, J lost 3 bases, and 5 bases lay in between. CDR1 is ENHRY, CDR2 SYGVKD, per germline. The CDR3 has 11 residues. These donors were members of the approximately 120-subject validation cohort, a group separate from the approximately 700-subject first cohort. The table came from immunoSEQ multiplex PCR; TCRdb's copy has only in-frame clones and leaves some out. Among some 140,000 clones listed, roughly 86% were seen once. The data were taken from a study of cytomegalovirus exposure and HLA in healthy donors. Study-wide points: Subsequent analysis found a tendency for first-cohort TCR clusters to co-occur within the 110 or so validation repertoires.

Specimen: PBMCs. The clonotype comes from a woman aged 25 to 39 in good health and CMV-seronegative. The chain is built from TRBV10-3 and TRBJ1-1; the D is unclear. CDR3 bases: TGTGCCATCAGGAGGGACACTGAAGCTTTCTTT. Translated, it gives CAIRRDTEAFF.